This TCR beta chain derives from a study of cytomegalovirus exposure and HLA in healthy donors listed by TCRdb under 2017. With respect to the entire study: According to an earlier analysis of a few hundred of the donors, some 180 million T cells yielded 90 million to 140 million unique TCR beta sequences and approximately 300 Gb of sequence data. An early release covering about 600 HLA-typed donors comprised roughly 300 gigabases of sequencing data and about 90 million unique TCR sequences. HLA typing included class I and class II loci at four-digit resolution. In an earlier analysis of 587 of the donors, high-throughput TCR beta sequencing was used to judge whether each TCR beta V gene segment behaved as functional or pseudogenic. A later genetic analysis took genome-wide SNP genotypes for about 55% of the roughly 700 donors and used that subset as a discovery cohort. Among the roughly 400 genotyped donors, about 85% belonged to the genetic ancestry cluster associated with self-reported Caucasian donors. The study was designed to test whether signatures of past pathogen exposure could be identified by cataloging public T cell receptors. All discovery cohort repertoires had been generated using a single sequencing platform. Using immunosequencing, the study profiled T cell repertoires from about 650 subjects and related those repertoires to cytomegalovirus serostatus. On average, 235,054 unique TCR beta nucleotide sequences were sequenced per donor among 398 genotyped donors of the cohort, with roughly 18% of those sequences being non-productive. Five DR-DQ haplotypes were handled as single units for association and clustering because linkage in the cohort was strong. Alongside the repertoire data, information on donor age, sex, ethnicity and CMV serostatus was compiled. Rather than drawing on any new phenotypic data, the later analysis identified candidate immune exposures from TCR beta sequences and the way those sequences occurred across donors. To predict cytomegalovirus infection status, the study combined high-throughput TCR immunosequencing, statistical association of individual TCRs with disease status, and machine learning. The number of typed donors differed by locus: about 620-640 for A, B, C, DRB1 and DQB1; 522 for DQA1; about 600 for DPA1; and around 490 for DPB1. Along with the approximately 700-subject first cohort, a separate validation cohort of over 90 different subjects was used. In a later analysis, previously published TCR beta repertoires from 550 to 750 donors were re-analyzed and high-resolution HLA genotyping was added so that TCR occurrence patterns could be studied. The paper as a whole reports these results and caveats: HLA typing was unavailable for some donors at each locus, so association tests used only the typed subset. When HLA alleles, especially DR and DQ, strongly co-occurred, TCR associations were difficult to assign to individual alleles. Correlated functional status among segregating V segments might reflect linkage disequilibrium, but an unknown experimental factor could not be ruled out. In a later analysis, HLA-associated TCR beta chains were found to be more clonally expanded and to have lower generation probabilities than equally common non-associated chains. An earlier analysis of approximately 540 of the donors showed that most TCR beta V segments appeared in productive rearrangements either about 87% or about 30% of the time, which broadly matched IMGT annotations. A further reported finding was that TCR beta sequences accurately predicted the HLA-A and HLA-B alleles for most subjects in the first cohort. For the cohort, immune exposure information was limited to CMV serostatus. An association between a missense DCLRE1C variant and V-gene and J-gene trimming of TCR beta chains was found in a later genetic analysis and replicated in an independent cohort. The cohort was sequenced for TCR beta chains only, and without alpha or paired-chain data the features that could be detected were limited. The presence/absence analyses assumed that sequencing depth was roughly uniform across donors, and that assumption may not be true. Because counts were too low, under 20 rarely observed V segments, including chromosome 9 orphons, were left out of the earlier analysis of roughly 600 of the donors. The 87-base-pair reads could not distinguish some IMGT-functional V segments, including TRBV6-2 and TRBV6-3, so those segments were excluded. In a later analysis, several top co-occurrence clusters were reported to appear linked to parvovirus B19, influenza, CMV and Epstein-Barr virus. According to a later analysis, TCR association rates differed among HLA loci, with DRB1 alleles showing the most associated TCRs and HLA-C alleles showing the fewest. Specific HLA alleles were associated with 16,951 TCR beta sequences at a false discovery rate of 0.05 in a later analysis. In the study, about 150 TCR beta chains were listed as associated with cytomegalovirus. In a later genetic analysis, fewer N-insertions in productive TCRs were reported among donors in an Asian-associated ancestry cluster than the approximately 670-donor mean. Most CMV-associated TCR beta chains appeared to be HLA-restricted in a later analysis, and the HLA associations seemed to be driven largely by CMV exposure. The classifier was reported to diagnose cytomegalovirus status with high specificity and sensitivity in both the original and validation cohorts. In vitro tests confirmed that a few of the cytomegalovirus-associated TCR beta chains recognize cytomegalovirus antigens. The sequencing pipeline was judged likely to have produced a cluster of highly shared sequence variants as a technical artifact. It was suggested by the authors that the approach could potentially be generalized to other disease states and immunological phenotypes. Most TCR sequences were seen in very few donors, while some public TCRs were found in many individuals.

Receptor amplification or capture employed the immunoSEQ multiplex PCR assay. For the multiplex PCR, a mixture combining 60 forward primers for TCR Vbeta segments and 13 reverse primers for TCR Jbeta segments was used. The CDR3 region of rearranged TCR beta genes was amplified from genomic DNA by a multiplex PCR assay. The amplified TCR beta libraries were sequenced on the Illumina HiSeq System as 87-base-pair reads. The original pipeline was this. A later analysis counted some 80 million unique TCR beta chains across the roughly 700 repertoires, and roughly 9.9 million of these chains were shared by at least two donors. A nearest-neighbor algorithm error-corrected the raw reads and collapsed the reads into unique sequences, merging closely related sequences to remove PCR and sequencing errors. To assign V, D and J gene segments, CDR3 sequences were aligned to IMGT reference sequences. For a sequence to be retained, a match of at least six nucleotides was required to both a V gene segment and a J gene segment. Rearrangements were classified as productive when the CDR3 lacked stop codons and remained in frame with V and J, and all other rearrangements were classified as non-productive. CDR3 was defined by IMGT convention, running from the second conserved V-encoded cysteine to the conserved J-encoded phenylalanine. The earlier analysis of some 600 of the donors excluded sequences that lacked an unambiguous match to a single V gene segment. An earlier analysis of over 450 of the donors classified V segments as functional when productive rearrangements were above 56.7% and as segregating when the standard deviation between donors was above 5%. A statistical classification framework was built for diagnosing cytomegalovirus status from the catalog of TCR beta chain sequences. In a later analysis, TCR nucleotide sequences were compared against IMGT/GENE-DB human TR gene sequences so that V and J genes could be assigned. The TCRdist pipeline was used in a later analysis to assign CDR3 sequences and most-parsimonious VDJ recombination scenarios. In a later analysis, every TCR beta chain was defined by the combination of its CDR3 amino acid sequence and its V-gene family, and reads without a unique V-gene family were dropped. To address suspected cross-contamination and a sequencing artifact, a later analysis removed 592 highly shared, low-generation-probability nucleotide sequences. A later analysis calculated a clonal expansion index for each public chain from normalized within-repertoire ranks of inferred template counts. A later analysis computed generation probabilities with a VDJ recombination model fitted to out-of-frame rearrangements, and checked the results against IGoR. Hypergeometric tests were used in a later analysis to score TCR-TCR, TCR-HLA and TCR-CMV co-occurrence, with a repertoire-size bias correction applied to the TCR pairs. False discovery rates were estimated in a later analysis by permuting HLA or CMV assignments 20 times. In a later analysis, co-occurring TCRs were grouped with DBSCAN, and TCRdist sequence similarity was added when clustering was performed within HLA-allele-positive subsets. Repertoires with fewer than 30,000 or more than 120,000 public chains, plus five repertoires with anomalous nucleotide sharing, were excluded from co-occurrence clustering. TCRdb took over this immuneACCESS table, retaining in-frame rearrangements with V and J assigned. Such tables are incomplete; in checked studies, under half of the missing clones stem from an unresolved V gene, and the remainder is unexplained. The V and J calls and clone size come from that table; D and trimming were worked out from the DNA. The sample table holds 170,000 or so clones, of which 80% were seen once. Of the sample, under 0.85% falls within the top ten clones.

As to this clone: The antigen this receptor binds is unknown. No base-level quality is on record; no much larger clone is a single base apart.

The cohort comprised 550 to 700 healthy bone marrow donors. At the time of sampling, every cohort member was nominally healthy, though immune exposures that went unrecorded were likely present. The donor was CMV seronegative and was included in the group of 352 seronegative cohort members. Each donor provided a peripheral blood sample, and peripheral blood mononuclear cells were used for TCR beta sequencing. Genomic DNA was extracted from the blood cell samples with the Qiagen DNeasy Blood Extraction Kit. Trimming removed 3 bases from V and 2 bases from J; the gene matches leave 9 bases unexplained. Measured from the cysteine to the phenylalanine, the CDR3 is 19 residues long. Only the CDR3 part of the read is kept: 57 bases, read in frame from the first base. The germline V gene specifies SGDLS as CDR1 and YYNGEE as CDR2.

The V and J segments used are TRBV9 and TRBJ2-3; 16 junctional bases match TRBD2. Sequenced input: PBMCs. This clonotype was obtained from a boy under 18 in good health and CMV-seronegative. The CDR3 corresponds to CASSGPPGLAGGHTDTQYF. The nucleotides are TGTGCCAGCAGCGGCCCCCCGGGACTAGCGGGAGGGCACACAGATACGCAGTATTTT.